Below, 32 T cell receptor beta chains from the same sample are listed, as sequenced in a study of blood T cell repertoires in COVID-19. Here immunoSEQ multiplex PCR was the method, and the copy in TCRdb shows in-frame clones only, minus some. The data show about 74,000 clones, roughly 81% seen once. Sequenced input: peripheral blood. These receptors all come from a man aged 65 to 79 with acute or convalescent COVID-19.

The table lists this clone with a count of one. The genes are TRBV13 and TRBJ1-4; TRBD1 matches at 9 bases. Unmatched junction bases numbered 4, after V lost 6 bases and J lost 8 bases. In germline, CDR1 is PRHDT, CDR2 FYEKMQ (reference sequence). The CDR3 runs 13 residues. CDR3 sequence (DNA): TGTGCCAGCAGTAACAGGGGGCTCGAAAAACTGTTTTTT. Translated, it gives CASSNRGLEKLFF.

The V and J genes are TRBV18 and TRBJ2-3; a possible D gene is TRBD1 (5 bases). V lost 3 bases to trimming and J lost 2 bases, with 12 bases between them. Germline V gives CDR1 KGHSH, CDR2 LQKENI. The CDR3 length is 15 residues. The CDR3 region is CASSPDRGNTDTQYF. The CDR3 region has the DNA TGTGCCAGCTCACCTGACAGAGGAAACACAGATACGCAGTATTTT.

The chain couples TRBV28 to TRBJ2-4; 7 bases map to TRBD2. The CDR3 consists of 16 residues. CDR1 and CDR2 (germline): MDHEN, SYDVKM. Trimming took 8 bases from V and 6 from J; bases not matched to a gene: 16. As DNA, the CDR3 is TGTGCCAGCGCATCCACCTGGCGGGAGACGGGAAACATTCAGTACTTC. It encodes CASASTWRETGNIQYF.

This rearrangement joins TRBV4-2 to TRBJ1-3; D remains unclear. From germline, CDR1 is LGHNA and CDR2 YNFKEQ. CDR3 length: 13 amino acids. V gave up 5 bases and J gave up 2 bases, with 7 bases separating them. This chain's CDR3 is CASSFGTGNTIYF. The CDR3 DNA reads TGTGCCAGCAGCTTCGGGACTGGAAACACCATATATTTT.

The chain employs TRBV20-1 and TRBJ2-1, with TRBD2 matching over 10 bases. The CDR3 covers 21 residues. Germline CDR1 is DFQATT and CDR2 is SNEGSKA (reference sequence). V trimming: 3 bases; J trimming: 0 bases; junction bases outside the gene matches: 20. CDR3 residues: CSASPLLGSGRTESSYNEQFF. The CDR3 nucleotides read TGCAGTGCTAGTCCCCTGCTTGGTAGCGGGAGGACCGAGAGCTCCTACAATGAGCAGTTCTTC.

The CDR3 loop reads CAIRINSGNTEAFF. The CDR3, as DNA: TGTGCCATCAGAATTAACTCCGGGAACACTGAAGCTTTCTTT. The chain combines TRBV10-3 with TRBJ1-1, with D unresolved. This CDR3 has 14 amino acids. V lost 6 bases and J 1 base, leaving 12 bases between the germline ends. The germline V gene has CDR1 ENHRY and CDR2 SYGVKD.

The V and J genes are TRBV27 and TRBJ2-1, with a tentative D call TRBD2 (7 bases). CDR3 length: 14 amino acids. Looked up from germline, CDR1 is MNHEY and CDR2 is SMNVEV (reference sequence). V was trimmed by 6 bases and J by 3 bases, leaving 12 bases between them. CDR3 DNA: TGTGCCAGCAGAGGGGGGGTTAGCTACAATGAGCAGTTCTTC. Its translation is CASRGGVSYNEQFF.

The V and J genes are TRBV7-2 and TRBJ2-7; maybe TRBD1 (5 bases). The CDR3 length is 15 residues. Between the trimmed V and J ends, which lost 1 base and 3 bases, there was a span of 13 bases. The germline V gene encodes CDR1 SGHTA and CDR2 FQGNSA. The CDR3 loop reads CASSLGKQTVYEQYF. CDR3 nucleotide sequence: TGTGCCAGCAGCTTAGGCAAACAGACAGTCTACGAGCAGTACTTC.

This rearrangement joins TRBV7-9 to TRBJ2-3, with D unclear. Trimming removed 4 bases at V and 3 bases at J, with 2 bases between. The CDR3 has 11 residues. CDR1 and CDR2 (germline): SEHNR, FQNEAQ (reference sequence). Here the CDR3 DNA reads TGTGCCAGCAGCTCGACAGATACGCAGTATTTT. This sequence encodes CASSSTDTQYF. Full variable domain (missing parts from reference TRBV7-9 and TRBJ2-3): DTGVSQNPRHKITKRGQNVTFRCDPISEHNRLYWYRQTLGQGPEFLTYFQNEAQLEKSRLLSDRFSAERPKGSFSTLEIQRTEQGDSAMYLCASSSTDTQYFGPGTRLTVL.

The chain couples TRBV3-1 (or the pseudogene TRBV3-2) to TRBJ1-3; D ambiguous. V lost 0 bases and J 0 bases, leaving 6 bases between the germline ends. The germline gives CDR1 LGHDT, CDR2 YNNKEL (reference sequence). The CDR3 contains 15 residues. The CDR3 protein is CASSQDTVSGNTIYF. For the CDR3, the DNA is TGTGCCAGCAGCCAAGATACAGTCTCTGGAAACACCATATATTTT.

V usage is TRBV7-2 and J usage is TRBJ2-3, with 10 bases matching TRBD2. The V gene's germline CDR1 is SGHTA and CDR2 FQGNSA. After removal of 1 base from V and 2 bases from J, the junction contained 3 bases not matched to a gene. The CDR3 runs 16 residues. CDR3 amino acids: CASSLGSGGITDTQYF. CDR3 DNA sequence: TGTGCCAGCAGCTTAGGTAGCGGGGGGATCACAGATACGCAGTATTTT.

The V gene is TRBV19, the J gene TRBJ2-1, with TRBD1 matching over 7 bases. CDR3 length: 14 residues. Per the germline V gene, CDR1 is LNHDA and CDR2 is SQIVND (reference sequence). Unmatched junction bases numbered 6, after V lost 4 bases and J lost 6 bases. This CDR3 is CASSTRQGINEQFF. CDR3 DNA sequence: TGTGCCAGTAGTACCCGACAGGGAATCAATGAGCAGTTCTTC.

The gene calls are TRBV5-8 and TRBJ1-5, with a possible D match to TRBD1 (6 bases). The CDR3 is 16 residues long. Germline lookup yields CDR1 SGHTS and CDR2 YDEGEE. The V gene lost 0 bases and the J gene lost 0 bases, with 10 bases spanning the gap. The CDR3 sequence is CASSLDGTYSNQPQHF. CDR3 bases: TGTGCCAGCAGCTTGGACGGGACATATAGCAATCAGCCCCAGCATTTT.

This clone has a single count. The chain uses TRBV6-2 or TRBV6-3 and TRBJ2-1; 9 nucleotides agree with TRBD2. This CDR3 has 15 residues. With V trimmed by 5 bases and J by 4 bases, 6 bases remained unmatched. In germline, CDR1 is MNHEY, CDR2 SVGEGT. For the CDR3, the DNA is TGTGCCAGCAGTAAGGCGGGAGGGCCATACAATGAGCAGTTCTTC. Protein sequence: CASSKAGGPYNEQFF.

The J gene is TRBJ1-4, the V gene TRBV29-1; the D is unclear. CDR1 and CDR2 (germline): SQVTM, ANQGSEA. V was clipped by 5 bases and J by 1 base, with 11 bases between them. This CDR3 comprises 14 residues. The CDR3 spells CSVRYRVTNEKLFF. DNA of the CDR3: TGCAGCGTTAGGTACAGAGTAACTAATGAAAAACTGTTTTTT.

The CDR3 protein is CASSRGTGGAETQYF. As DNA, the CDR3 is TGCGCCAGCAGCAGGGGGACAGGGGGCGCGGAGACCCAGTACTTC. This chain connects TRBV5-1 to TRBJ2-5, with 12 bases lining up with TRBD1. Unmatched junction bases numbered 6, after V lost 4 bases and J lost 5 bases. The CDR3 extends over 15 amino acids. Germline V gene sequence: CDR1 SGHRS, CDR2 YFSETQ.

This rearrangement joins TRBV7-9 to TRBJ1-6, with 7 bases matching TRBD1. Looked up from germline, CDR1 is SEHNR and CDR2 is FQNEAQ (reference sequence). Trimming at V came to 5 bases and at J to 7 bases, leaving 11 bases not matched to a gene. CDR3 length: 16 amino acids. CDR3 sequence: CASSPQGGSLNSPLHF. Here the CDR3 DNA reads TGTGCCAGCAGCCCCCAAGGGGGCAGCTTGAATTCACCCCTCCACTTT.

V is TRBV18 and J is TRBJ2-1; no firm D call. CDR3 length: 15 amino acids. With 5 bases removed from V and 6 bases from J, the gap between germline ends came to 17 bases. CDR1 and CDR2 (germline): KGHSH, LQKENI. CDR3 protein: CASSESGPRPNEQFF. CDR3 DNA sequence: TGTGCCAGCTCAGAATCTGGGCCACGACCCAATGAGCAGTTCTTC.

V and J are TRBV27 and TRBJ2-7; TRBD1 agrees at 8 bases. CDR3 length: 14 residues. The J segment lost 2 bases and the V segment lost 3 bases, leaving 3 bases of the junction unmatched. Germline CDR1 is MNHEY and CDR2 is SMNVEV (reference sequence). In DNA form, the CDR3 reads TGTGCCAGCAGTTTTCGACAGGGGCCCTACGAGCAGTACTTC. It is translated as CASSFRQGPYEQYF.

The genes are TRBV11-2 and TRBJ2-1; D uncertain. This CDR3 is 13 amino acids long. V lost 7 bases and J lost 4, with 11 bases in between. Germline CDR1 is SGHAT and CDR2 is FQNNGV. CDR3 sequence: CASTPQSYNEQFF. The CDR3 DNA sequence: TGTGCCAGCACCCCACAGAGTTACAATGAGCAGTTCTTC.

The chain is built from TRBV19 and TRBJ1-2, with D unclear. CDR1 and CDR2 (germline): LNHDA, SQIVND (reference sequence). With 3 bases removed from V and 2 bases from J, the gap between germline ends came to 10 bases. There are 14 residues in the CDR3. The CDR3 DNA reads TGTGCCAGTAGTATGGGGAGGAACAACTATGGCTACACCTTC. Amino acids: CASSMGRNNYGYTF.

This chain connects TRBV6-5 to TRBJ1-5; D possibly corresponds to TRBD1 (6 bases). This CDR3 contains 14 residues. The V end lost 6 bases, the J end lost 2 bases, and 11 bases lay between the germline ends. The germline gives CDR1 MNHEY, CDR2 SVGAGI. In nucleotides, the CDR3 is TGTGCCAGCAGGGGGGGGCCGGGCAATCAGCCCCAGCATTTT. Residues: CASRGGPGNQPQHF.

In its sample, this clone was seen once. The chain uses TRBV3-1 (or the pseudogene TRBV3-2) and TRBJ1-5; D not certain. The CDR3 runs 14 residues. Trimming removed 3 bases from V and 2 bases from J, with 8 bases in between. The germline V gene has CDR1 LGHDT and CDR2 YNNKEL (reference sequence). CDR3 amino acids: CASSQSGGNQPQHF. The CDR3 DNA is TGTGCCAGCAGCCAGTCCGGGGGCAATCAGCCCCAGCATTTT.

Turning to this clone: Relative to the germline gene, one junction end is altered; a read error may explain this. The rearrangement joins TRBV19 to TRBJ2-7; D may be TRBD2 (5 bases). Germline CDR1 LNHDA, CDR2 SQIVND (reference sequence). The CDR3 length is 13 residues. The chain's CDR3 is CASSLDSSGPIDF. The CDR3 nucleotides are TGTGCCAGTAGCCTGGACTCATCCGGGCCTATCGACTTC.

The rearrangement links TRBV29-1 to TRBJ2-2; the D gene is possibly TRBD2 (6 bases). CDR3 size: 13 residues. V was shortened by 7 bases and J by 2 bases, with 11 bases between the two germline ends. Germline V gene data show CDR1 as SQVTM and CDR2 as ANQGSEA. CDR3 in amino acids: CSGRRVNTGELFF. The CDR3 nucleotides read TGCAGCGGACGGAGGGTTAACACCGGGGAGCTGTTTTTT.

The CDR3 sequence is CAWSVNSNQPQHF. The CDR3 DNA is TGTGCCTGGAGTGTCAATAGCAATCAGCCCCAGCATTTT. The chain recombines TRBV30 with TRBJ1-5; D not resolved. Germline CDR1 and CDR2: GTSNPN and SVGIG (reference sequence). The ends were cut back, 0 bases at V and 0 bases at J, with 3 bases in the middle. This CDR3 spans 13 amino acids.

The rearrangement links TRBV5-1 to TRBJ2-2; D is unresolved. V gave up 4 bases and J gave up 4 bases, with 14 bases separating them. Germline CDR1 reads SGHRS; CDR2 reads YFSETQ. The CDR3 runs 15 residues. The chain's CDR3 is CASSLSSTFTGELFF. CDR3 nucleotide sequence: TGCGCCAGCAGCCTCTCGTCGACTTTCACCGGGGAGCTGTTTTTT.

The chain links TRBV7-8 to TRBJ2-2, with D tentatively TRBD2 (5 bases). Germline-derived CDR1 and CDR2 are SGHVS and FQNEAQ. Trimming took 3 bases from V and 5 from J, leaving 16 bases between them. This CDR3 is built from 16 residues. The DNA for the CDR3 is TGTGCCAGCAGCTTGGGGAGCCCCCGCCGTACCGGGGAGCTGTTTTTT. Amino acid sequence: CASSLGSPRRTGELFF. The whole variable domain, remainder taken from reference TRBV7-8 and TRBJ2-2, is GAGVSQSPRYKVAKRGQDVALRCDPISGHVSLFWYQQALGQGPEFLTYFQNEAQLDKSGLPSDRFFAERPEGSVSTLKIQRTQQEDSAVYLCASSLGSPRRTGELFFGEGSRLTVL.

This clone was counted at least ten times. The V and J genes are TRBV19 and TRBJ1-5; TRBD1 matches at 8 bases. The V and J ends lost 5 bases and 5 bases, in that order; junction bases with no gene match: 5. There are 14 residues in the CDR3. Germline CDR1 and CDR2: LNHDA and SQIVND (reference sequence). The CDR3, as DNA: TGTGCCAGTAGTTCCGGACAGGGCTATCAGCCCCAGCATTTT. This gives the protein CASSSGQGYQPQHF.

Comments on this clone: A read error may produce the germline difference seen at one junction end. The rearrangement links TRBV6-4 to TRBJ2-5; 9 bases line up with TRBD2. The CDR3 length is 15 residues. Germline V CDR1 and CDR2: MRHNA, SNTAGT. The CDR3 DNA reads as TGTGCCTGCAGTTCACTAGCGGGTCTACAAGAGACCCAGTACTTC. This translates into CACSSLAGLQETQYF.

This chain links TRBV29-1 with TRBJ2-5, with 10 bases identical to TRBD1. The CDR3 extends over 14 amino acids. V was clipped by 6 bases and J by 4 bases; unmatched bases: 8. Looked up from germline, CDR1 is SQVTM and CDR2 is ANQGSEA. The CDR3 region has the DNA TGCAGCGTCACCCGGGACAGGGGAAGAGAGACCCAGTACTTC. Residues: CSVTRDRGRETQYF. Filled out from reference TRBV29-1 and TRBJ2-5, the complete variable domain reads SAVISQKPSRDICQRGTSLTIQCQVDSQVTMMFWYRQQPGQSLTLIATANQGSEATYESGFVIDKFPISRPNLTFSTLTVSNMSPEDSSIYLCSVTRDRGRETQYFGPGTRLLVL.

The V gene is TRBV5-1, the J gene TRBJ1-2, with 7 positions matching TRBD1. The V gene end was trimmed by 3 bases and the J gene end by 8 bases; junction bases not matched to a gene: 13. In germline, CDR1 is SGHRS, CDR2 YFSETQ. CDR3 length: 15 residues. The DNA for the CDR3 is TGCGCCAGCAGCTACCGGACAGGCCCTAGTGGGGGCTACACCTTC. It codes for CASSYRTGPSGGYTF.